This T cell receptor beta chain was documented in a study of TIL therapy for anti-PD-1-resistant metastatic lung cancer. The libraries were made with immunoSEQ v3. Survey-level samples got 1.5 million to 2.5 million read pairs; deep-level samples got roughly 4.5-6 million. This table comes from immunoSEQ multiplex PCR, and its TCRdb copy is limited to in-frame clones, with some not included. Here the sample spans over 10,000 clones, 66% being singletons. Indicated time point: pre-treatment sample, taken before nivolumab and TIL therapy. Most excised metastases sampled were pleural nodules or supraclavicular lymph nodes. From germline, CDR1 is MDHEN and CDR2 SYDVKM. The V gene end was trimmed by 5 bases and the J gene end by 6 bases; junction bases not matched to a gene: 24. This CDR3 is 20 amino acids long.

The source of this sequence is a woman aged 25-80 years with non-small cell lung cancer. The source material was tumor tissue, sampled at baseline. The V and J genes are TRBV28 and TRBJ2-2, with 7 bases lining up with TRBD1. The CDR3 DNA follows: TGTGCCAGCAGTACCCCCACGCGATCCGGAGGACAGGTGCCCCCCGGGGAGCTGTTTTTT. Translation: CASSTPTRSGGQVPPGELFF.